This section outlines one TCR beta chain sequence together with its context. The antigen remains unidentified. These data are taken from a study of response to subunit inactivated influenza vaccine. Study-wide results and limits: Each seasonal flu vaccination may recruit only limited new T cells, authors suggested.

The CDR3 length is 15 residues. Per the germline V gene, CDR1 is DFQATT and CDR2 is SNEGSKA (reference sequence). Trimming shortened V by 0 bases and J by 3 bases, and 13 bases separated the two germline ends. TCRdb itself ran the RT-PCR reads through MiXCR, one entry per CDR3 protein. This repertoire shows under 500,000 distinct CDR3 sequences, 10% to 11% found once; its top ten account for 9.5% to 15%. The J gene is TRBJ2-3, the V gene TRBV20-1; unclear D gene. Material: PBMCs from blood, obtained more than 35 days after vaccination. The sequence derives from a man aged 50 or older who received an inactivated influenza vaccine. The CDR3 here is CSARDSLTITDTQYF. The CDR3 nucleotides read TGCAGTGCTAGAGATTCACTTACGATTACAGATACGCAGTATTTT.